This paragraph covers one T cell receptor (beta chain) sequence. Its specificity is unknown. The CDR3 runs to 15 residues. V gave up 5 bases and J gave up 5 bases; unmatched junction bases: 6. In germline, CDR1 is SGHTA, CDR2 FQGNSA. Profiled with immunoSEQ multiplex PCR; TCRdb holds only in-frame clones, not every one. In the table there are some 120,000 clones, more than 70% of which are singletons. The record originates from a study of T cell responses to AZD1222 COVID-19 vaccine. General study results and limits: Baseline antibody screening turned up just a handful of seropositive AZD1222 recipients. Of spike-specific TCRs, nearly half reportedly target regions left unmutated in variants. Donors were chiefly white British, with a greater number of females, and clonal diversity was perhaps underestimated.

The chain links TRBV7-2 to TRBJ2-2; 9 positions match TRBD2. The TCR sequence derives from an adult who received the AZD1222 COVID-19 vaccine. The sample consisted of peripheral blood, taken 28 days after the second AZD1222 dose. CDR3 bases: TGTGCCAGCAGCGTTACTAGCGGGCCGACCGGGGAGCTGTTTTTT. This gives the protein CASSVTSGPTGELFF.